Shown below are 3 T cell receptor beta chains from a single sample sequenced in a study of blood T cell repertoires in COVID-19. Method: immunoSEQ multiplex PCR; TCRdb's copy keeps in-frame clones and lacks some. Among some 250,000 clones, about 81% were seen once, and the ten largest hold approximately 13%. Sequencing was carried out using peripheral blood. The receptors derive from a woman in her sixties with active or convalescent COVID-19.

There are a few counts of this clone. The chain combines TRBV7-9 with TRBJ1-6, with D tentatively TRBD1 (6 bases). Germline V gene data show CDR1 as SEHNR and CDR2 as FQNEAQ (reference sequence). This CDR3 region has 15 residues. V was shortened by 6 bases and J by 9 bases, with 18 bases between the two germline ends. The CDR3 reads CASSTRGGGGSPLHF. The DNA of the CDR3 is TGTGCCAGCAGTACAAGGGGGGGAGGAGGTTCACCCCTCCACTTT.

Only a few counts were recorded for this clone. The chain links TRBV3-1 (or the pseudogene TRBV3-2) to TRBJ2-2; D might be TRBD2 (5 bases). The CDR3 runs 15 residues. V was pared by 1 base and J by 3 bases, with 9 bases between. Germline V gene sequence: CDR1 LGHDT, CDR2 YNNKEL (reference sequence). The CDR3 region has the DNA TGTGCCAGCAGCCAAGCGGGAACGGACACCGGGGAGCTGTTTTTT. This gives the protein CASSQAGTDTGELFF.

This rearrangement joins TRBV7-2 to TRBJ1-2; 7 bases fit TRBD1. This CDR3 has 14 residues. V shed 5 bases, J shed 4 bases, and the junction held 7 bases outside the gene matches. Germline V gene lookup returns CDR1 SGHTA and CDR2 FQGNSA. CDR3 residues: CASSPGDRVYGYTF. DNA for the CDR3: TGTGCCAGCAGCCCAGGGGACAGAGTCTATGGCTACACCTTC.